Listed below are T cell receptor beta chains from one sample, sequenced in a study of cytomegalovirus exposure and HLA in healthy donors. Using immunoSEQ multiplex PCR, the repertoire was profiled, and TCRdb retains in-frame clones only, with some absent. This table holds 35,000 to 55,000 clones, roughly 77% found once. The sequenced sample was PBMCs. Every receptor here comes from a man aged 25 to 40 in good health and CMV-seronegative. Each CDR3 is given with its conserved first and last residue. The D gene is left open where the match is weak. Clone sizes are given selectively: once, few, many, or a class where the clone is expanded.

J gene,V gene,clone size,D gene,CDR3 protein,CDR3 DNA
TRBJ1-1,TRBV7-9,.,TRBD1,CASSPFRSGTGFTEAFF,TGTGCCAGCAGCCCATTCAGATCCGGGACAGGGTTTACTGAAGCTTTCTTT
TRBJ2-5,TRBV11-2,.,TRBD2,CASSLGTSGPQETQYF,TGTGCCAGCAGCTTAGGGACTAGCGGCCCCCAAGAGACCCAGTACTTC
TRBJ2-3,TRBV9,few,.,CASKKTESTDTQYF,TGTGCCAGCAAAAAGACAGAGAGCACAGATACGCAGTATTTT
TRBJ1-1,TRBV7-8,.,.,CASSSFTSGNTEAFF,TGTGCCAGCAGCTCTTTCACATCGGGGAACACTGAAGCTTTCTTT
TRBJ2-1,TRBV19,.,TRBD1,CASSIRTGEGEQFF,TGTGCCAGTAGTATCCGGACAGGGGAGGGTGAGCAGTTCTTC
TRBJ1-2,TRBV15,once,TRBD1,CATSIGQGAYYGYTF,TGTGCCACCAGCATAGGACAGGGGGCTTATTATGGCTACACCTTC
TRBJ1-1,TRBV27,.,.,CASTQVGNTEAFF,TGTGCCAGCACCCAAGTCGGGAACACTGAAGCTTTCTTT
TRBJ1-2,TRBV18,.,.,CASSPRREDGYTF,TGTGCCAGCTCACCTCGTCGTGAGGATGGCTACACCTTC
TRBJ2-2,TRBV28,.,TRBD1,CASRLQGDRAGELFF,TGTGCCAGCAGACTCCAGGGGGACCGGGCCGGGGAGCTGTTTTTT
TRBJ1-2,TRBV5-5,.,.,CASSLGAGNYGYTF,TGTGCCAGCAGCTTGGGGGCAGGGAACTATGGCTACACCTTC